This is a list of T cell receptor beta chains from one sample in a study of CD8 T cells in ankylosing spondylitis. TCRdb called the 5' RACE reads again in MiXCR, with one record for every CDR3 protein. The top ten hold 29% of the sample, which has 180,000 or so distinct CDR3 sequences, under 14% seen once. The specimen was blood, either unsorted or a sorted T cell fraction (not recorded which). The receptors stem from a male donor with ankylosing spondylitis or in good health (not recorded which). Each CDR3 is given with its conserved first and last residue. A D gene is named only where the DNA matches it firmly. Size tells how often a clone was seen (once, few, many) or the class of an expanded clone, and some rows leave it out.

D gene,J gene,clone size,V gene,CDR3 length,CDR3 protein,CDR3 DNA
TRBD2,TRBJ2-1,many,TRBV5-1,16,CASSLGGGLASHEQFF,TGCGCCAGCAGCTTAGGGGGGGGACTAGCTTCTCATGAGCAGTTCTTC
TRBD1,TRBJ1-2,.,TRBV7-2,13,CASSLGQVYGYTF,TGTGCCAGCAGCTTGGGACAGGTCTATGGCTACACCTTC
TRBD2,TRBJ2-4,many,TRBV2,15,CASSPGLGAKNIQYF,TGTGCCAGCTCACCTGGACTAGGAGCCAAAAACATTCAGTACTTC
.,TRBJ2-2,few,TRBV5-1,15,CASTRSGGPAGELFF,TGCGCCAGCACCCGGTCCGGGGGGCCTGCCGGGGAGCTGTTTTTT
.,TRBJ2-1,few,TRBV20-1,14,CSARLLRDQQEQFF,TGCAGTGCTAGATTATTACGGGACCAACAAGAGCAGTTCTTC
TRBD1,TRBJ2-7,.,TRBV5-1,15,CASSSLQGAKYEQYF,TGCGCCAGCAGCTCTCTCCAGGGGGCGAAATACGAGCAGTACTTC
TRBD1,TRBJ2-7,.,TRBV19,14,CASSPRTGHYEQYF,TGTGCCAGTAGTCCTCGGACAGGCCACTACGAGCAGTACTTC
.,TRBJ2-3,many,TRBV27,14,CASSLPGTTDTQYF,TGTGCCAGCAGTTTACCAGGCACCACAGATACGCAGTATTTT
TRBD2,TRBJ2-5,many,TRBV5-6,16,CASSLASGGYQETQYF,TGTGCCAGCAGCCTGGCAAGCGGGGGCTACCAAGAGACCCAGTACTTC
TRBD1,TRBJ2-7,few,TRBV18,16,CASSPPGQPLSYEQYF,TGTGCCAGCTCACCGCCGGGACAGCCTCTCTCCTACGAGCAGTACTTC
.,TRBJ2-5,.,TRBV29-1,12,CSVDRGKKTQYF,TGCAGCGTTGATAGGGGGAAAAAGACCCAGTACTTC
TRBD1,TRBJ2-5,many,TRBV4-1,18,CASSQEAFQGAPGETQYF,TGCGCCAGCAGCCAAGAGGCTTTTCAGGGGGCGCCGGGGGAGACCCAGTACTTC
.,TRBJ2-3,.,TRBV29-1,14,CSVDVTATGDTQYF,TGCAGCGTTGACGTCACGGCGACAGGTGATACGCAGTATTTT